The next 29 T cell receptor beta chains were all read from a single sample in a study of Tregs in tolerant kidney transplant recipients. The data were produced by immunoSEQ multiplex PCR, yet TCRdb's version contains in-frame clones alone and is incomplete. This sample yields 95,000 or so clones, of which approximately 93% are seen a single time; roughly 1.7% belongs to the top ten. Recipients received nonmyeloablative bone marrow transplants from related graft donors, with transient mixed chimerism. Sequencing used CD4+ T cells from blood (PBMCs), obtained 12 months after the transplant. These receptors originate from a human patient who received a combined kidney and bone marrow transplant. Some T cells here may be from the graft donor.

The gene calls are TRBV7-2 and TRBJ2-4, with TRBD2 as a possible D gene (6 bases). V was shortened by 4 bases and J by 9 bases, with 31 bases between the two germline ends. CDR1 SGHTA and CDR2 FQGNSA come from the germline V gene. The CDR3 has 19 amino acids. The CDR3 DNA reads as TGTGCCAGCAGCTCTAAAGGTCGCGGGGCTGGACGAATGATGGGCATTCAGTACTTC. Protein: CASSSKGRGAGRMMGIQYF.

The rearrangement links TRBV21-1 to TRBJ1-3; the table's D call of TRBD1 was not tested on the DNA. TRBV21-1 is flagged as a pseudogene. This CDR3 contains 15 residues. CDR3 in DNA: TGTGCCAGCAGCAAAGTACGTGACAGCCAGGGCACCATATATTTT. It yields the protein CASSKVRDSQGTIYF.

The chain carries TRBV11-2 and TRBJ1-2, with TRBD1 as a possible D gene (5 bases). V was trimmed by 1 base and J by 8 bases, leaving 11 bases between them. Germline V gene lookup returns CDR1 SGHAT and CDR2 FQNNGV. The CDR3 totals 13 residues. The CDR3 bases are TGTGCCAGCAGCTTAGTTGGGGCCGGGGGCTACACCTTC. Its protein product is CASSLVGAGGYTF.

The chain uses TRBV5-1 and TRBJ2-2; 8 bases agree with TRBD1. Germline CDR1 and CDR2: SGHRS and YFSETQ. The CDR3 has 14 amino acids. The ends lost 7 bases at V and 1 base at J; junction bases unmatched: 3. The CDR3 sequence is CASGGQVNTGELFF. CDR3 coding DNA: TGCGCCAGCGGGGGACAGGTGAACACCGGGGAGCTGTTTTTT.

The J gene is TRBJ2-1, the V gene TRBV11-1; the match to TRBD1 covers 9 bases. The germline V gene has CDR1 SGHAT and CDR2 FQDESV (reference sequence). With V trimmed by 4 bases and J by 8 bases, 6 bases remained unmatched. The CDR3 totals 14 residues. CDR3 coding DNA: TGTGCCAGCAGCTACCGGGACAGGGTGCATGAGCAGTTCTTC. This codes for CASSYRDRVHEQFF.

The CDR3 sequence is CASSSNSYEQYF. In DNA, the CDR3 is TGTGCCAGCAGCTCAAACTCCTACGAGCAGTACTTC. This rearrangement joins TRBV11-2 to TRBJ2-5; D is ambiguous. The closer fit of TRBJ2-7 to the DNA end suggests the J call may be wrong. The CDR3 consists of 12 residues. Germline lookup yields CDR1 SGHAT and CDR2 FQNNGV.

The chain employs TRBV18 and TRBJ2-5, with D hard to call. The V gene lost 2 bases and the J gene lost 5 bases, with 15 bases spanning the gap. This CDR3 region has 15 residues. Germline V gene sequence: CDR1 KGHSH, CDR2 LQKENI. For the CDR3, the DNA is TGTGCCAGCTCACCAATGGCCACTTTGGAGGAGACCCAGTACTTC. It encodes CASSPMATLEETQYF.

The chain has TRBV2 and TRBJ2-3, with 9 bases identical to TRBD2. This CDR3 comprises 15 residues. From germline, CDR1 is SNHLY and CDR2 FYNNEI. The ends lost 8 bases at V and 2 bases at J; junction bases unmatched: 8. The CDR3 loop reads CASLREGEDTDTQYF. Written as DNA, the CDR3 is TGTGCCAGCCTGCGGGAGGGGGAAGACACAGATACGCAGTATTTT.

V gene TRBV7-6 combines with J gene TRBJ2-6; D remains unclear. The CDR3 extends over 14 amino acids. Germline V gene data show CDR1 as SGHVS and CDR2 as FNYEAQ. V was cut by 3 bases and J by 0 bases, with 3 bases left in between. The CDR3 DNA reads as TGTGCCAGCAGCTTGAGCTCTGGGGCCAACGTCCTGACTTTC. It yields the protein CASSLSSGANVLTF.

The chain is built from TRBV4-1 and TRBJ2-4, with 9 bases aligning to TRBD1. With V trimmed by 5 bases and J by 8 bases, 10 bases remained unmatched. This CDR3 spans 15 amino acids. Germline V lookup: CDR1 MGHRA, CDR2 YSYEKL. CDR3 residues: CASSKPGQGQDIQYF. Here the CDR3 DNA reads TGCGCCAGCAGCAAACCGGGACAGGGTCAAGACATTCAGTACTTC.

The V gene is TRBV18, the J gene TRBJ2-5, with 12 bases lining up with TRBD2. Trimming took 5 bases from V and 9 from J; bases not matched to a gene: 7. This CDR3 is built from 14 residues. Germline V gene lookup returns CDR1 KGHSH and CDR2 LQKENI. As DNA, the CDR3 is TGTGCCAGCTCAACGACTAGCGGGGGTTCCCCCCAGTACTTC. Protein: CASSTTSGGSPQYF.

The chain couples TRBV12-5 to TRBJ1-3; D is perhaps TRBD1 (5 bases). This CDR3 spans 15 amino acids. CDR1 is LGHNT and CDR2 is FRNRAP in the germline V gene. The V end was cut by 0 bases, the J end by 5 bases, with 11 bases between. CDR3 in DNA: TGTGCTAGTGGTTTGGTACCTCAGGGTAGAAACACCATATATTTT. This gives the protein CASGLVPQGRNTIYF.

The genes are TRBV11-2 and TRBJ2-7; 9 positions agree with TRBD2. The CDR3 consists of 17 residues. After removal of 1 base from V and 3 bases from J, the junction contained 10 bases not matched to a gene. CDR1 SGHAT and CDR2 FQNNGV come from the germline V gene. The CDR3, as DNA: TGTGCCAGCAGCTTAGGGGTGCAGCGGGGGGCTCACTACGAGCAGTACTTC. Translating it yields CASSLGVQRGAHYEQYF.

V gene TRBV15 combines with J gene TRBJ2-7; tentatively, D is TRBD2 (7 bases). The germline CDR1 and CDR2 sequences are LNHNV and YYDKDF (reference sequence). The CDR3 is 18 residues long. The ends were cut back, 0 bases at V and 1 base at J, with 19 bases in the middle. CDR3 in amino acids: CATSRDPGGVTKSYEQYF. The DNA of the CDR3 is TGTGCCACCAGCAGAGATCCGGGGGGCGTGACTAAGTCCTACGAGCAGTACTTC. The full variable domain, rest sourced from reference TRBV15 and TRBJ2-7, is DAMVIQNPRYQVTQFGKPVTLSCSQTLNHNVMYWYQQKSSQAPKLLFHYYDKDFNNEADTPDNFQSRRPNTSFCFLDIRSPGLGDTAMYLCATSRDPGGVTKSYEQYFGPGTRLTVT.

V usage is TRBV6-5 and J usage is TRBJ2-7; TRBD1 agrees at 7 bases. This CDR3 comprises 15 residues. Germline V CDR1 and CDR2: MNHEY, SVGAGI. The trim removed 6 bases at V and 1 base at J, leaving 9 bases unmatched. The CDR3 spells CASRVGTELSYEQYF. CDR3 DNA sequence: TGTGCCAGCAGGGTGGGGACAGAACTTTCCTACGAGCAGTACTTC.

The chain links TRBV18 to TRBJ2-3; a weak D match, TRBD2 (5 bases). The CDR3 runs to 15 residues. Germline V gene lookup returns CDR1 KGHSH and CDR2 LQKENI. V was shortened by 1 base and J by 2 bases, with 10 bases between the two germline ends. CDR3 sequence (DNA): TGTGCCAGCTCACCACGGGTGGACTCCACAGATACGCAGTATTTT. Translated, it gives CASSPRVDSTDTQYF.

The rearrangement uses TRBV7-2 and TRBJ2-1; D gene ambiguous. CDR3 length: 13 amino acids. Trimming left V 2 bases short and J 5 bases short, with 7 bases between. Looked up from germline, CDR1 is SGHTA and CDR2 is FQGNSA. The CDR3 sequence: CASSLNQDNEQFF. The DNA for the CDR3 is TGTGCCAGCAGCTTAAACCAGGACAATGAGCAGTTCTTC.

This chain links TRBV18 with TRBJ2-7, with TRBD1 identical over 8 bases. The germline gives CDR1 KGHSH, CDR2 LQKENI. J gave up 4 bases and V 0 bases, and 5 bases lay outside the gene matches. There are 15 residues in the CDR3. Here the CDR3 reads CASSPPAGGLYEQYF. The CDR3 coding sequence is TGTGCCAGCTCACCACCCGCAGGGGGCCTATACGAGCAGTACTTC.

In its sample, this clone was seen a few times. This CDR3 reads CASSRQFNQPQHF. The CDR3 nucleotides are TGCGCCAGCAGCCGACAGTTTAATCAGCCCCAGCATTTT. The chain is built from TRBV4-1 and TRBJ1-5; maybe TRBD1 (5 bases). The germline V gene encodes CDR1 MGHRA and CDR2 YSYEKL. The V end was cut by 4 bases, the J end by 4 bases, with 8 bases between. The CDR3 has 13 amino acids.

This chain's CDR3 is CAIRAGGNNEQFF. The CDR3 DNA reads as TGTGCCATCAGGGCGGGAGGAAACAATGAGCAGTTCTTC. The J gene is TRBJ2-1, the V gene TRBV10-3, with 8 bases identical to TRBD2. CDR1 and CDR2 (germline): ENHRY, SYGVKD. This CDR3 has 13 amino acids. The trim removed 6 bases at V and 5 bases at J, leaving 3 bases unmatched.

The chain has TRBV19 and TRBJ2-5, with 13 nucleotides matching TRBD2. This CDR3 comprises 16 residues. Germline CDR1 is LNHDA and CDR2 is SQIVND (reference sequence). Trimming cost V 4 bases and J 1 base; bases outside gene matches: 3. The CDR3 DNA sequence: TGTGCCAGTAGTAACGGACTAGCGGGGGTCCAAGAGACCCAGTACTTC. Translation gives CASSNGLAGVQETQYF.

The chain recombines TRBV7-2 with TRBJ1-6; the D gene is possibly TRBD1 (5 bases). CDR3 size: 13 residues. Between the trimmed V and J ends, which lost 2 bases and 9 bases, there was a span of 8 bases. The germline V gene encodes CDR1 SGHTA and CDR2 FQGNSA. The CDR3 loop reads CASSLRGLSPLHF. For the CDR3, the DNA is TGTGCCAGCAGCTTAAGGGGTCTTTCACCCCTCCACTTT.

The V and J genes are TRBV23-1 and TRBJ2-5, with TRBD1 identical over 9 bases. TRBV23-1 is treated as an ORF (open reading frame) with a function not yet certain. Trimming took 7 bases from V and 3 from J; bases not matched to a gene: 9. This CDR3 has 15 amino acids. This chain's CDR3 is CASTSGTGTEETQYF. The CDR3, as DNA: TGCGCCAGCACCTCCGGGACAGGGACTGAAGAGACCCAGTACTTC.

Details on this clone: In the same sample, other DNA sequences code for this CDR3. The genes are TRBV30 and TRBJ1-6, with TRBD1 matching 9 bases. This CDR3 has 13 amino acids. The junction had 3 bases not matched to a gene; V was cut back by 6 bases and J by 6 bases. Germline CDR1 GTSNPN, CDR2 SVGIG (reference sequence). This CDR3 reads CACMGQGNSPLHF. CDR3 DNA: TGTGCCTGCATGGGACAGGGTAATTCACCCCTCCACTTT. Full variable domain (missing parts from reference TRBV30 and TRBJ1-6): SQTIHQWPATLVQPVGSPLSLECTVEGTSNPNLYWYRQAAGRGLQLLFYSVGIGQISSEVPQNLSASRPQDRQFILSSKKLLLSDSGFYLCACMGQGNSPLHFGNGTRLTVT.

CDR3 protein: CASSQVYRTAQETQYF. The CDR3 region has the DNA TGTGCCAGCAGCCAAGTGTACCGGACTGCACAAGAGACCCAGTACTTC. The V and J genes are TRBV4-2 and TRBJ2-5; D might be TRBD2 (5 bases). CDR1 and CDR2 from the germline V gene are LGHNA and YNFKEQ. The germline V and J ends were trimmed by 1 base and 2 bases, with 14 bases remaining between them. CDR3 length: 16 amino acids.

This chain connects TRBV19 to TRBJ1-5; D possibly corresponds to TRBD1 (6 bases). Deletions cut 10 bases from V and 0 bases from J, with 19 bases between. Germline lookup yields CDR1 LNHDA and CDR2 SQIVND (reference sequence). CDR3 size: 16 residues. For the CDR3, the DNA is TGTGCCACCCCCCCAGGACAGAATCATAGCAATCAGCCCCAGCATTTT. Its translation is CATPPGQNHSNQPQHF.

The chain is built from TRBV7-2 and TRBJ2-1; 7 bases are shared with TRBD2. The CDR3 consists of 16 residues. CDR1 is SGHTA, CDR2 FQGNSA, per germline. V trimming: 9 bases; J trimming: 4 bases; junction bases outside the gene matches: 15. The CDR3 region has the DNA TGTGCCAGTGGGGGAAATAATAGACTAGCTTACAATGAGCAGTTCTTC. Translation: CASGGNNRLAYNEQFF.

V is TRBV11-2 and J is TRBJ1-1; D is ambiguous. The CDR3 extends over 18 amino acids. V lost 2 bases and J lost 1, with 20 bases in between. Germline V gene data show CDR1 as SGHAT and CDR2 as FQNNGV. CDR3 amino acids: CASSLRPQTLLKNTEAFF. CDR3 sequence (DNA): TGTGCCAGCAGCTTAAGGCCCCAGACACTTCTAAAGAACACTGAAGCTTTCTTT.

The J gene is TRBJ2-7, the V gene TRBV7-2; perhaps TRBD2 as D (5 bases). The CDR3 extends over 13 amino acids. Germline CDR1 SGHTA, CDR2 FQGNSA. With 2 bases removed from V and 7 bases from J, the gap between germline ends came to 12 bases. The CDR3 region is CASSLIDEGEQYF. The CDR3 bases are TGTGCCAGCAGCTTAATTGACGAGGGAGAGCAGTACTTC.